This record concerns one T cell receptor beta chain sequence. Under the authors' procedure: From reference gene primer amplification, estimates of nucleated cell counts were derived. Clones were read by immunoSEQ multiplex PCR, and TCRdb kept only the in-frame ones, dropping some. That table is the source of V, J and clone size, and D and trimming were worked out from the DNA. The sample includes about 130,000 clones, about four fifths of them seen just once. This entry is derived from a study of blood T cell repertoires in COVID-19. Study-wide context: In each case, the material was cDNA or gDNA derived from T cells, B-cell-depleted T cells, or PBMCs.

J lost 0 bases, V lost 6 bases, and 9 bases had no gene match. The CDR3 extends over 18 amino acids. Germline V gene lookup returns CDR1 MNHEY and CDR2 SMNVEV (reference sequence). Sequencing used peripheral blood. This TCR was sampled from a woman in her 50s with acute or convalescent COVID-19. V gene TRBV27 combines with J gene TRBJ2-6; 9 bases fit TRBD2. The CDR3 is CASRYRTSVPSGANVLTF. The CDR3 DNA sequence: TGTGCCAGCAGATACCGGACTAGCGTCCCCTCTGGGGCCAACGTCCTGACTTTC.